What follows describes a single T cell receptor (beta chain). The target of this receptor is not known. No qualities accompany the bases; no much larger clone lies one base away. Other nucleotide sequences from this sample produce the same CDR3. The data were obtained in a study of blood T cell repertoires in COVID-19 (dated by TCRdb to 2020 to 2021). Background on the whole study: Samples covering the acute and convalescent phases of COVID-19 were provided by collaborators in the United States, Italy and Spain. The prospective study material was composed of cDNA or gDNA derived from T cells, B-cell-depleted T cells, or PBMCs. The dataset comprised deeply sampled blood TCRbeta repertoires from subjects exposed to, actively infected with, or recovered from COVID-19. A freely available public database, intended as a resource for researchers studying the immune response to SARS-CoV-2, is where the repertoires were released. The samples were drawn from two sources: the first 160 participants of the ongoing ImmuneRACE study, and 950 to 1,500 subjects contributed by 6 global collaborators. Nearly every sample came with metadata listing a de-identified subject ID, COVID-19 status, age in years and sex. Where available, HLA class I and class II types were taken from metadata supplied by the sample provider and were not determined by assay-based typing.

TCRbeta CDR3 regions were amplified from genomic DNA by means of the immunoSEQ Assay, a bias-controlled multiplex PCR. The published analysis was carried out like this. The number of nucleated cells in each sample was estimated from the amplification of reference gene primers within the assay. To quantify the absolute abundance of each unique TCRbeta CDR3 rearrangement, sequence reads were collapsed and filtered. Productive Simpson clonality was computed per sample as the square root of Simpson's diversity index over productive rearrangements. TCRdb provides this immuneACCESS table in a form limited to in-frame rearrangements. Some clones are lacking; in checked studies, under half of them reflect an unresolved V gene, and why the rest are absent is not known. V and J calls and clone size come straight from that table; D and trimming were deduced from the DNA. The sample table shows more than 100,000 clones, and 80% to 90% are seen once. The ten largest account for around 4.2% of the sample.

Whole blood was collected in K2EDTA tubes by collaborating institutions according to the institutions' own protocols. For TCRbeta analysis, collaborators shipped samples in one of three forms: frozen whole blood, isolated PBMCs, or DNA extracted from either of those sample types. V was cut back by 0 bases and J by 3 bases, leaving a gap of 8 bases between them. The cysteine opens and the phenylalanine closes a CDR3 of 13 amino acids. The only DNA kept is the CDR3, 39 bases in frame from the first base. CDR1 and CDR2 are drawn from the germline V gene (reference sequence): GTSNPN, SVGIG. What the research found in general, with its limitations: The quantity of clinical and demographic metadata differed by source and by participant and was supplied without curation.

The V gene is TRBV30 and the J gene is TRBJ1-2; there is no confident call for the D gene. The receptor was derived from a man aged 40-50 years with acute or convalescent COVID-19. The sequenced material came from peripheral blood. The CDR3 protein: CAWSVRGDYGYTF. The DNA sequence is given as TGTGCCTGGAGTGTGCGCGGTGACTATGGCTACACCTTC.